These T cell receptor beta chains were read from a single sample in a study of human T cells and chemical hapten exposure. One entry per CDR3 protein, called by TCRdb with MiXCR from the RACE reads. The table shows nearly 85,000 distinct CDR3 sequences, with around a tenth occurring only once. The sequences come from whole blood, collected in connection with sensitization to the hapten diphenylcyclopropenone (DPC). The receptors shown here come from a man between 18 and 29 years old with alopecia areata. Some clones in this sample may be carry-over from other donors' samples. The CDR3 runs from the conserved cysteine through the conserved F or W. A D gene is named only where the DNA matches it firmly. Clone size appears in some rows only: once, few, many, or a class for an expanded clone.

TRBJ1-2 few TRBV11-2 TRBD1 TGTGCCAGCAGCCGAATAAAACGGGACAGGGACTACACCTTC CASSRIKRDRDYTF
TRBJ1-5 many TRBV29-1 TRBD1 TGCAGCGTTGTCGACAGGGATAGCAATCAGCCCCAGCATTTT CSVVDRDSNQPQHF
TRBJ1-2 few TRBV5-1 TRBD1 TGCGCCAGCAGCTGGGGGACAGGGTACTATGGCTACACCTTC CASSWGTGYYGYTF
TRBJ1-2 few TRBV7-3 - TGTGCCAGCAGCTCCAGGTCACAGCACTATGGCTACACCTTC CASSSRSQHYGYTF
TRBJ2-2 - TRBV6-2/TRBV6-3 TRBD1 TGTGCCAGCAGCGCGGGACAGGCTTTAAGGAACACCGGGGAGCTGTTTTTT CASSAGQALRNTGELFF
TRBJ2-3 - TRBV24-1 TRBD2 TGTGCCACCAGTGATCCTTCGACTAGCGGGGCTTTAAAGGATACGCAGTATTTT CATSDPSTSGALKDTQYF
TRBJ2-5 many TRBV19 TRBD1 TGTGCCATCCGGGACAGCCAAGAGACCCAGTACTTC CAIRDSQETQYF
TRBJ1-2 few TRBV10-1 - TGCGCCAGCAGTGTCTCCCAAGGCGGCTACACCTTC CASSVSQGGYTF
TRBJ1-2 many TRBV20-1 - TGCAGTGCTAGAGAAGGTCAGGACTATGGCTACACCTTC CSAREGQDYGYTF
TRBJ2-2 - TRBV7-2 TRBD1 TGTGCCAGCAGCTTAGCGCCGGGACAGGGTTTTGGCGGGGAGCTGTTTTTT CASSLAPGQGFGGELFF
TRBJ1-2 many TRBV28 TRBD1 TGTGCCAGCAGTAAACAGGGGGTGGGCTACACCTTC CASSKQGVGYTF
TRBJ2-5 - TRBV18 TRBD2 TGTGCCAGCTCATCCGGGACTAAAGAGACCCAGTACTTC CASSSGTKETQYF
TRBJ1-2 many TRBV7-9 - TGTGCCAGCAGCTTACTCGGGGGCGCTCCGAACTATGGCTACACCTTC CASSLLGGAPNYGYTF
TRBJ1-5 - TRBV7-2 - TGTGCCAGCAGCTTAGCCTTAGAGCCCCAGCATTTT CASSLALEPQHF
TRBJ1-6 - TRBV28 - TGTGCCAGCAGTTTATTTGGTCTTAATTCACCCCTCCACTTT CASSLFGLNSPLHF
TRBJ1-2 many TRBV6-2/TRBV6-3 - TGTGCCAGCAGCCGAGACCCCGGACGATACCGGAGCTATGGCTACACCTTC CASSRDPGRYRSYGYTF
TRBJ2-7 few TRBV7-8 - TGTGCCAGCAGCTTTAGTTGGGCTGTTCGTAACGACGAGCAGTACTTC CASSFSWAVRNDEQYF
TRBJ2-7 many TRBV10-3 TRBD1 TGTGCCATCAGTGACCCCGGGACAGCCGAATACGAGCAGTACTTC CAISDPGTAEYEQYF
TRBJ2-1 few TRBV18 TRBD1 TGTGCCAGCTCACACCCGGGACAGGGTATCGACTACAATGAGCAGTTCTTC CASSHPGQGIDYNEQFF
TRBJ2-1 - TRBV6-2/TRBV6-3 - TGTGCCAGCAGTTACGCGCAGGGGAGGCCCTACAATGAGCAGTTCTTC CASSYAQGRPYNEQFF
TRBJ1-1 few TRBV4-1 - TGCGCCAGCAGCCAAGAACGGGCCAACACTGAAGCTTTCTTT CASSQERANTEAFF
TRBJ2-4 - TRBV6-6 - TGTGCCAGCAGTGCCCCTACGGGGGACGTCATTCAGTACTTC CASSAPTGDVIQYF
TRBJ2-7 few TRBV9 - TGTGCCAGCAGCGCCGGGAGTTGCGAGCAGTACTTC CASSAGSCEQYF
TRBJ2-5 few TRBV11-2 - TGTGCCAGCAGCTTAGATATTGCGGAGACCCAGTACTTC CASSLDIAETQYF
TRBJ2-5 many TRBV10-3 - TGTGCCATCAGTGAGGTACAAGAGACCCAGTACTTC CAISEVQETQYF
TRBJ1-5 many TRBV2 - TGTGCCATCCAGGCCGGATCTGGCAATCAGCCCCAGCATTTT CAIQAGSGNQPQHF
TRBJ1-6 - TRBV5-6 - TGTGCCAGCAGCTTGGGACTTTACTATAATTCACCCCTCCACTTT CASSLGLYYNSPLHF
TRBJ2-6 many TRBV7-8 - TGTGCCAGCAGCTTAAGAATGGAATCAAGGGCCAACGTCCTGACTTTC CASSLRMESRANVLTF
TRBJ2-6 few TRBV4-3 - TGCGCCAGCAGCCAAGTGGTAACTGGGGCCAACGTCCTGACTTTC CASSQVVTGANVLTF
TRBJ2-7 - TRBV6-2/TRBV6-3 - TGTGCCAGCGGCGGGGACGTACACTACGTAGAGCAGTACTTC CASGGDVHYVEQYF
TRBJ1-3 - TRBV18 - TGTGCCAGCTCACCACCGGCCGGAAACACCATATATTTT CASSPPAGNTIYF
TRBJ1-5 few TRBV6-6 TRBD1 TGTGCCAGCAGTCCGGGACAGGGGGCGAATCAGCCCCAGCATTTT CASSPGQGANQPQHF
TRBJ2-1 many TRBV7-2 - TGTGCCAGCAGCCGGGGCAATGAGCAGTTCTTC CASSRGNEQFF
TRBJ1-2 many TRBV18 - TGTGCCAGCTCACCGCCCTCGGACAGACCTAACTATGGCTACACCTTC CASSPPSDRPNYGYTF
TRBJ1-1 - TRBV29-1 - TGCAGCGTTCAGGGGCACAGGGACACTGAAGCTTTCTTT CSVQGHRDTEAFF
TRBJ1-2 - TRBV7-2 - TGTGCCAGCAGCTTAGAAGCACAGCCCCACTATGGCTACACCTTC CASSLEAQPHYGYTF
TRBJ2-3 few TRBV6-1 - TGTGCCAGCAGTGAAGAGGATACGCAGTATTTT CASSEEDTQYF
TRBJ2-4 few TRBV7-9 - TGTGCCAGCAGCGAACTGCTAGCCAAAAACATTCAGTACTTC CASSELLAKNIQYF
TRBJ2-7 - TRBV6-2/TRBV6-3 TRBD1 TGTGCCAGCAGTTTTATGCGGGACAGGAGCTACGAGCAGTACTTC CASSFMRDRSYEQYF
TRBJ2-1 many TRBV7-8 - TGTGCCAGCAGCTTCTATTGGGGGGGGCACAATGAGCAGTTCTTC CASSFYWGGHNEQFF
TRBJ2-2 once TRBV10-1 - TGCGCCAGCAGTCCCCTCAGGGTCACCGGGGAGCTGTTTTTT CASSPLRVTGELFF
TRBJ1-5 few TRBV24-1 TRBD1 TGTGCCACCAGTGATTATCTCTTCACTCGGGGACAGGGGCGTTATAGCAATCAGCCCCAGCATTTT CATSDYLFTRGQGRYSNQPQHF
TRBJ1-4 few TRBV12-3/TRBV12-4 TRBD1 TGTGCCAGCAGTCCGGGACAGAGGGGAAGGGAAAAACTGTTTTTT CASSPGQRGREKLFF